The 21 T cell receptor beta chains reported below all come from one sample, sequenced in a study of a mutant IDH1 vaccine in newly diagnosed glioma listed by TCRdb under 2021. Receptors were amplified or captured by the immunoSEQ multiplex PCR assay. Not all clones reach the TCRdb copy of this immuneACCESS table, which keeps in-frame sequences only. Checked studies attribute under half of the gap to unresolved V genes and leave the rest unexplained. The sample table records tens of thousands of clones; 75% to 90% of these occur just once. About 3.1% of the sample is taken by the ten largest. No antigen has been identified for these receptors. The sample's time point label, in plain terms: week 5, during vaccination. Each vaccine dose was 300 ug of a 20-mer mutant IDH1 peptide in Montanide, given subcutaneously with topical imiquimod. Source: peripheral blood mononuclear cells (PBMCs), taken from a glioma patient whose treatment included an IDH1 peptide vaccine. Receptor source: a woman aged 40 to 50 with glioma. Some clones in this sample may be carry-over from other donors' samples.

The chain couples TRBV7-9 to TRBJ2-3; D remains unclear. The germline CDR1 and CDR2 sequences are SEHNR and FQNEAQ (reference sequence). Trimming pared 5 bases from V and 1 base from J, leaving 10 bases between. The CDR3 is 14 amino acids. The CDR3 DNA follows: TGTGCCAGCAGCCCACCACTACGCACAGATACGCAGTATTTT. The encoded protein is CASSPPLRTDTQYF. The full variable domain, completed using reference TRBV7-9 and TRBJ2-3, is DTGVSQNPRHKITKRGQNVTFRCDPISEHNRLYWYRQTLGQGPEFLTYFQNEAQLEKSRLLSDRFSAERPKGSFSTLEIQRTEQGDSAMYLCASSPPLRTDTQYFGPGTRLTVL.

The V call is TRBV5-1, the J call TRBJ2-7, with TRBD2 matching over 16 bases. This CDR3 region has 16 residues. Germline V gene sequence: CDR1 SGHRS, CDR2 YFSETQ. V shed 4 bases and J 5 bases; nucleotides not matched to a gene: 6. CDR3 in amino acids: CASSTGTSGRVDEQYF. The CDR3, as DNA: TGCGCCAGCAGCACCGGGACTAGCGGGAGGGTAGACGAGCAGTACTTC.

This rearrangement joins TRBV7-9 to TRBJ1-5; D perhaps matches TRBD1 (5 bases). CDR1 is SEHNR, CDR2 FQNEAQ, per germline (reference sequence). This CDR3 contains 15 residues. The V end was cut by 5 bases, the J end by 4 bases, with 15 bases between. This CDR3 reads CASSGAGTENQPQHF. CDR3 sequence (DNA): TGTGCCAGCAGCGGCGCTGGGACGGAGAATCAGCCCCAGCATTTT.

The CDR3 loop is CASSLVGGENQPQHF. CDR3 coding DNA: TGTGCCAGCAGCTTAGTTGGGGGAGAGAATCAGCCCCAGCATTTT. This sequence joins TRBV7-2 and TRBJ1-5; D perhaps matches TRBD1 (5 bases). This CDR3 is built from 15 residues. CDR1 and CDR2 (germline): SGHTA, FQGNSA. V gave up 1 base and J gave up 4 bases, with 11 bases separating them.

This clone was observed a few times. The chain uses TRBV19 and TRBJ1-3; D call uncertain. V lost 4 bases and J 0 bases, leaving 10 bases between the germline ends. CDR1 and CDR2 from the germline V gene are LNHDA and SQIVND (reference sequence). The CDR3 length is 15 residues. The CDR3 DNA reads TGTGCCAGTAGTAGGACGTCGATCTCTGGAAACACCATATATTTT. It is translated as CASSRTSISGNTIYF.

This chain links TRBV11-3 with TRBJ2-6, with no clear D. This CDR3 spans 12 amino acids. CDR1 SGHNT and CDR2 YENEEA come from the germline V gene. Trimming took 8 bases from V and 4 from J, leaving 6 bases between them. CDR3 amino acids: CASGIGANVLTF. CDR3 coding DNA: TGTGCCAGCGGGATCGGGGCCAACGTCCTGACTTTC.

The chain couples TRBV28 to TRBJ1-2; D is unclear. Deletions cut 11 bases from V and 0 bases from J, with 16 bases between. The germline CDR1 and CDR2 sequences are MDHEN and SYDVKM. This CDR3 is 14 amino acids long. The CDR3 nucleotides are TGTGCCGCACAAGCGGGCGCAGCTAACTATGGCTACACCTTC. This codes for CAAQAGAANYGYTF.

J is TRBJ1-2 and V is TRBV19, with 8 bases that match TRBD1. V shed 7 bases and J 4 bases; nucleotides not matched to a gene: 5. Germline values: CDR1 LNHDA, CDR2 SQIVND (reference sequence). The CDR3 loop spans 13 amino acids. CDR3 sequence (DNA): TGTGCCAGTAATACAGGACAGGGCTATGGCTACACCTTC. Translated, it gives CASNTGQGYGYTF.

With respect to this clone: At the DNA level, this CDR3 is encoded by other sequences in the same sample as well. The chain recombines TRBV2 with TRBJ2-7; D tentatively fits TRBD1 or TRBD2 (5 bases each). V dropped 6 bases and J dropped 10 bases, with 25 bases sitting between them. Per the germline V gene, CDR1 is SNHLY and CDR2 is FYNNEI. The CDR3 spans 15 residues. The CDR3: CASSPGGGAGSHQYF. The CDR3 DNA is TGTGCCAGCAGCCCTGGAGGTGGGGCAGGAAGTCACCAGTACTTC.

The chain is built from TRBV11-1 and TRBJ1-1; the D is unclear. CDR3 length: 11 residues. V was cut by 6 bases and J by 1 base, with 3 bases left in between. Germline assignment: CDR1 SGHAT and CDR2 FQDESV (reference sequence). The CDR3 DNA follows: TGTGCCAGCAGACAGAACACTGAAGCTTTCTTT. It yields the protein CASRQNTEAFF.

This clone appeared once. The chain couples TRBV7-8 to TRBJ2-7; TRBD1 matches at 9 bases. Germline V lookup: CDR1 SGHVS, CDR2 FQNEAQ. V was clipped by 1 base and J by 6 bases; unmatched bases: 13. This CDR3 is 17 amino acids long. The CDR3, as DNA: TGTGCCAGCAGCTTAGGCCGACCCCCGGGACAGGGTATCGAGCAGTACTTC. This gives the protein CASSLGRPPGQGIEQYF.

The chain links TRBV27 to TRBJ1-2; no definite D call. The CDR3 runs to 13 residues. Per germline, CDR1 MNHEY and CDR2 SMNVEV (reference sequence). V was trimmed by 2 bases and J by 8 bases, leaving 12 bases between them. CDR3 in amino acids: CASSLAGPAGYTF. CDR3 coding DNA: TGTGCCAGCAGTTTAGCGGGTCCGGCCGGCTACACCTTC.

The chain is built from TRBV5-4 and TRBJ2-5, with no clear D. Per the germline V gene, CDR1 is SGHNT and CDR2 is YYREEE (reference sequence). The length of the CDR3 is 13 residues. V lost 2 bases and J lost 5, with 10 bases in between. The CDR3 sequence is CASSFGSQETQYF. The CDR3, as DNA: TGTGCCAGCAGCTTCGGCAGCCAGGAGACCCAGTACTTC.

The chain combines TRBV9 with TRBJ2-2; the D is unclear. Per the germline V gene, CDR1 is SGDLS and CDR2 is YYNGEE. The CDR3 loop spans 16 amino acids. V dropped 4 bases and J dropped 2 bases, with 15 bases sitting between them. CDR3 coding DNA: TGTGCCAGCAGCCCAGCTTCGGACGGAAACACCGGGGAGCTGTTTTTT. It yields the protein CASSPASDGNTGELFF. The variable domain in full, with the rest retrieved from reference TRBV9 and TRBJ2-2, is DSGVTQTPKHLITATGQRVTLRCSPRSGDLSVYWYQQSLDQGLQFLIQYYNGEERAKGNILERFSAQQFPDLHSELNLSSLELGDSALYFCASSPASDGNTGELFFGEGSRLTVL.

The sample holds one count of this clone. The CDR3 bases are TGTGCCAGCAGCTTGACTTCACAAGAGACCCAGTACTTC. Translation gives CASSLTSQETQYF. V usage is TRBV9 and J usage is TRBJ2-5; D not resolved. This CDR3 comprises 13 residues. CDR1 is SGDLS, CDR2 YYNGEE, per germline. V was clipped by 4 bases and J by 2 bases, with 9 bases between them. Based on the CDR3 plus reference TRBV9 and TRBJ2-5, the full variable domain is DSGVTQTPKHLITATGQRVTLRCSPRSGDLSVYWYQQSLDQGLQFLIQYYNGEERAKGNILERFSAQQFPDLHSELNLSSLELGDSALYFCASSLTSQETQYFGPGTRLLVL.

The chain combines TRBV19 with TRBJ2-2; possibly TRBD1 or TRBD2 for D (7 bases each). Germline V gene lookup returns CDR1 LNHDA and CDR2 SQIVND (reference sequence). The CDR3 totals 14 residues. V was trimmed by 7 bases and J by 7 bases, leaving 16 bases between them. CDR3 sequence reads: CASTLTGRGGELFF. CDR3 coding DNA: TGTGCCAGTACCCTGACAGGGAGGGGCGGGGAGCTGTTTTTT.

The V call is TRBV27, the J call TRBJ2-1; maybe TRBD1 (5 bases). The CDR3 loop spans 14 amino acids. In germline, CDR1 is MNHEY, CDR2 SMNVEV (reference sequence). V dropped 7 bases and J dropped 4 bases, with 14 bases sitting between them. CDR3 nucleotides: TGTGCCAGCACAAGGGAAGGGGTATACAATGAGCAGTTCTTC. Its translation: CASTREGVYNEQFF.

The chain joins TRBV7-8 to TRBJ2-2; D gene ambiguous. Trimming took off 1 base at V and 4 bases at J, with 10 bases between the two ends. The CDR3 runs 15 residues. CDR1 is SGHVS, CDR2 FQNEAQ, per germline. The CDR3 sequence is CASSLDLYGTGELFF. CDR3 nucleotide sequence: TGTGCCAGCAGCTTAGACTTATACGGCACCGGGGAGCTGTTTTTT.

This clone was seen just once. The rearrangement uses TRBV4-1 and TRBJ2-7, with 8 bases lining up with TRBD2. The CDR3 extends over 16 amino acids. Germline CDR1 reads MGHRA; CDR2 reads YSYEKL. V was clipped by 0 bases and J by 3 bases; unmatched bases: 7. CDR3 coding DNA: TGCGCCAGCAGCCAAGATCGGAGCGGGGGAATCTACGAGCAGTACTTC. Translated: CASSQDRSGGIYEQYF.

V gene TRBV7-3 combines with J gene TRBJ1-2; D gene ambiguous. Trimming took 8 bases from V and 8 from J, leaving 21 bases between them. Germline V gene lookup returns CDR1 SGHTA and CDR2 FQGTGA. The CDR3 totals 14 residues. CDR3 residues: CASAPVAQPGGYTF. For the CDR3, the DNA is TGTGCCAGCGCTCCTGTCGCTCAACCGGGCGGCTACACCTTC.

This clone was counted a few times. This chain connects TRBV19 to TRBJ1-1; 7 nucleotides match TRBD1. After removal of 1 base from V and 6 bases from J, the junction contained 5 bases not matched to a gene. The V gene's germline CDR1 is LNHDA and CDR2 SQIVND (reference sequence). The CDR3 has 14 residues. The DNA for the CDR3 is TGTGCCAGTAGTATAGCCCGACAGGGCTCTGAAGCTTTCTTT. Amino acids: CASSIARQGSEAFF.